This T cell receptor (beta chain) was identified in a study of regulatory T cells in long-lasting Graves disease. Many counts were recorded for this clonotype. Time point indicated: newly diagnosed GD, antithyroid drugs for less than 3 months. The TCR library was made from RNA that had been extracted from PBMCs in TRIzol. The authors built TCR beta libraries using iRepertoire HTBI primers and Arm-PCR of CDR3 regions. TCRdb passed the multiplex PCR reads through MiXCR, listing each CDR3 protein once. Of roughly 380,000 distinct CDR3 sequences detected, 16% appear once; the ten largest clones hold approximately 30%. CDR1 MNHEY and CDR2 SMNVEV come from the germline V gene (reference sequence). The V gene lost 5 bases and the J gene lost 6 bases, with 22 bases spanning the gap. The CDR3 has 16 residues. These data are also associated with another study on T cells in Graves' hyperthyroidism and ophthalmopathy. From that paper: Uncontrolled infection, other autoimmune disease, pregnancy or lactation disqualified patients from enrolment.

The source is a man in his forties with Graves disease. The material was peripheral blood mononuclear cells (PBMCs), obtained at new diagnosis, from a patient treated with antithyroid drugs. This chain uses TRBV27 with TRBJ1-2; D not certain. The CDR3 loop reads CASSQTLGGPWDGYTF. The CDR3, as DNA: TGTGCCAGCAGTCAAACGCTGGGCGGGCCGTGGGATGGCTACACCTTC.